The following is a T cell receptor beta chain sequence with its context. Other DNA sequences within the sample encode an identical CDR3. Germline V gene lookup returns CDR1 SGHRS and CDR2 YFSETQ. The CDR3 runs to 14 residues. The V gene end was trimmed by 0 bases and the J gene end by 8 bases; junction bases not matched to a gene: 4. The data were taken from a study of blood T cell repertoires in COVID-19. For the study at large: The United States, Italy and Spain were the sources of the acute and convalescent COVID-19 samples. Sources were T cells, B-cell-depleted T cells, or PBMCs; the material itself was cDNA or gDNA.

As originally analysed: Amplifying reference gene primers gave estimates of nucleated cell counts. The repertoire was sequenced with immunoSEQ multiplex PCR; TCRdb's copy has only in-frame clones and lacks some. The DNA was the basis for D and trimming; V, J and clone size are from that table. The repertoire includes 450,000 or so clones, 70% to 90% of them detected once, and more than 0.7% sits in the top ten. This TCR was recovered from a man younger than 35 with COVID-19, enrolled during active disease. Sequencing was carried out using peripheral blood. The rearrangement links TRBV5-1 to TRBJ1-4; 7 bases agree with TRBD1. The CDR3 sequence: CASSLGQGGEKLFF. CDR3 nucleotides: TGCGCCAGCAGCTTGGGACAGGGTGGCGAAAAACTGTTTTTT. The full variable domain, rest sourced from reference TRBV5-1 and TRBJ1-4, is KAGVTQTPRYLIKTRGQQVTLSCSPISGHRSVSWYQQTPGQGLQFLFEYFSETQRNKGNFPGRFSGRQFSNSRSEMNVSTLELGDSALYLCASSLGQGGEKLFFGSGTQLSVL.